These 24 T cell receptor beta chains came from one sample sequenced in a study of T cells in Graves' hyperthyroidism and ophthalmopathy. RNA transcripts served as the template for amplifying TCR beta CDR3 regions. Initially, a first-round RT-PCR of the TCR CDR3 employed the HTBI primer set. TCRdb re-derived calls from the multiplex PCR reads in MiXCR, one entry per CDR3 protein. Seen here are 500,000 to 800,000 distinct CDR3 sequences, about 45% observed once, and the top ten hold about 7.2%. The sample comprised peripheral blood or thyroid tissue (not recorded which). All receptors derive from an adult man with Graves' disease, either hyperthyroidism or ophthalmopathy (not recorded which).

Regarding this clonotype: A clone one base away is much larger, so this may be a read error. The chain is built from TRBV2 and TRBJ1-4, with D perhaps matching TRBD1 (6 bases). V dropped 6 bases and J dropped 5 bases, with 16 bases sitting between them. The germline gives CDR1 SNHLY, CDR2 FYNNEI. The CDR3 spans 15 residues. CDR3 nucleotides: TGTGCCAGCAGATCGCCCAGGACAGCGAATGAAAAACTGTTTTTT. Encoded protein: CASRSPRTANEKLFF.

V gene TRBV10-3 combines with J gene TRBJ1-1, with D unresolved. The V and J ends lost 3 bases and 0 bases respectively, with 5 bases between them. Germline CDR1 and CDR2: ENHRY and SYGVKD. The CDR3 has 13 amino acids. CDR3 residues: CAISDTMNTEAFF. The CDR3 DNA reads as TGTGCCATCAGTGACACCATGAACACTGAAGCTTTCTTT.

This clonotype was observed at least ten times. The chain has TRBV10-3 and TRBJ2-2; 7 nucleotides agree with TRBD1. The CDR3 totals 15 residues. Trimming took 5 bases from V and 1 from J; bases not matched to a gene: 4. CDR1 and CDR2 (germline): ENHRY, SYGVKD. The CDR3 protein is CAISQQGRNTGELFF. The CDR3 DNA is TGTGCCATCAGTCAACAGGGGAGGAACACCGGGGAGCTGTTTTTT.

Concerning this clonotype: The limits of the CDR3 on the DNA are not certain, so only TCRdb's listed CDR3 is given. V gene TRBV20-1 combines with J gene TRBJ2-2. Germline V CDR1 and CDR2: DFQATT, SNEGSKA (reference sequence). Counting both end residues, the CDR3 totals 12 amino acids. The CDR3 loop reads CSARQVQGSCFF.

The J gene is TRBJ1-5, the V gene TRBV20-1, with a weak D call TRBD1 (5 bases). The ends were cut back, 4 bases at V and 7 bases at J, with 11 bases in the middle. Germline V gene lookup returns CDR1 DFQATT and CDR2 SNEGSKA (reference sequence). The CDR3 runs to 12 residues. CDR3 bases: TGCAGTGCTAAAGGGGCCCAACAGCCCCAGCATTTT. It translates to CSAKGAQQPQHF.

CDR3 protein: CASSADRGLPQHF. CDR3 nucleotides: TGTGCCAGCAGTGCGGACAGGGGGTTGCCCCAGCATTTT. This chain uses TRBV2 with TRBJ1-5; TRBD1 matches at 10 bases. Germline CDR1 and CDR2: SNHLY and FYNNEI. J gave up 9 bases and V 4 bases, and 3 bases lay outside the gene matches. This CDR3 region has 13 residues. The full variable domain, its missing parts supplied by reference TRBV2 and TRBJ1-5, is EPEVTQTPSHQVTQMGQEVILRCVPISNHLYFYWYRQILGQKVEFLVSFYNNEISEKSEIFDDQFSVERPDGSNFTLKIRSTKLEDSAMYFCASSADRGLPQHFGDGTRLSIL.

The table lists this clonotype with many counts. The V and J genes are TRBV29-1 and TRBJ2-5; 7 positions agree with TRBD2. The J segment lost 4 bases and the V segment lost 1 base, leaving 3 bases of the junction unmatched. The CDR3 runs to 13 residues. The germline V gene encodes CDR1 SQVTM and CDR2 ANQGSEA. CDR3 loop: CSVEGGEGETQYF. In nucleotides, the CDR3 is TGCAGCGTTGAAGGGGGGGAGGGAGAGACCCAGTACTTC.

There are many counts of this clonotype. This sequence joins TRBV15 and TRBJ1-6; the D is unclear. The CDR3 totals 13 residues. Germline lookup yields CDR1 LNHNV and CDR2 YYDKDF (reference sequence). V dropped 5 bases and J dropped 9 bases, with 11 bases sitting between them. Here the CDR3 reads CATSYERISPLHF. CDR3 nucleotide sequence: TGTGCCACCAGCTACGAACGGATTTCACCCCTCCACTTT. Full variable domain (rest looked up from reference TRBV15 and TRBJ1-6): DAMVIQNPRYQVTQFGKPVTLSCSQTLNHNVMYWYQQKSSQAPKLLFHYYDKDFNNEADTPDNFQSRRPNTSFCFLDIRSPGLGDTAMYLCATSYERISPLHFGNGTRLTVT.

This clonotype appeared many times. The V gene is TRBV19, the J gene TRBJ1-1, with D unclear. From germline, CDR1 is LNHDA and CDR2 SQIVND (reference sequence). Deletions cut 3 bases from V and 4 bases from J, with 6 bases between. The CDR3 is made up of 12 amino acids. For the CDR3, the DNA is TGTGCCAGTAGTATGGAAATCACTGAAGCTTTCTTT. It is translated as CASSMEITEAFF.

V gene TRBV24-1 combines with J gene TRBJ1-2; a weak D match, TRBD1 (6 bases). The CDR3 runs 14 residues. With 11 bases removed from V and 6 bases from J, the gap between germline ends came to 21 bases. Per the germline V gene, CDR1 is KGHDR and CDR2 is SFDVKD. For the CDR3, the DNA is TGTGCCAGCACCTCGAGGGGGGGGTTCGATGGCTACACCTTC. It yields the protein CASTSRGGFDGYTF.

This clonotype was seen only a few times. The chain links TRBV20-1 to TRBJ2-7, with 8 nucleotides matching TRBD1. Germline V CDR1 and CDR2: DFQATT, SNEGSKA (reference sequence). This CDR3 has 13 amino acids. Unmatched junction bases numbered 9, after V lost 6 bases and J lost 5 bases. The CDR3 DNA reads as TGCAGTGCCTCTCCGACAGGGGTCCACGAGCAGTACTTC. This codes for CSASPTGVHEQYF.

The gene calls are TRBV20-1 and TRBJ2-7, with 12 bases matching TRBD2. V dropped 6 bases and J dropped 3; count of bases not matched to a gene: 6. Germline-derived CDR1 and CDR2 are DFQATT and SNEGSKA (reference sequence). The CDR3 consists of 14 residues. The DNA for the CDR3 is TGCAGTGCATCGACTAGCGGGAGACTCTACGAGCAGTACTTC. Amino acid sequence: CSASTSGRLYEQYF.

The chain couples TRBV25-1 to TRBJ2-7; 9 bases line up with TRBD2. There are 14 residues in the CDR3. CDR1 and CDR2 from the germline V gene are MGHDK and SYGVNS. The J segment lost 5 bases and the V segment lost 5 bases, leaving 7 bases of the junction unmatched. Here the CDR3 reads CASSTGTSLDEQYF. The CDR3 region has the DNA TGTGCCAGCAGTACGGGGACTAGCTTGGACGAGCAGTACTTC.

This chain connects TRBV7-3 to TRBJ1-1, with 7 nucleotides matching TRBD1. Germline V gene lookup returns CDR1 SGHTA and CDR2 FQGTGA. V was pared by 5 bases and J by 0 bases, with 6 bases of the junction left unmatched. The CDR3 totals 15 residues. CDR3 residues: CASSPGGQLNTEAFF. In DNA, the CDR3 is TGTGCCAGCAGCCCTGGGGGACAGCTGAACACTGAAGCTTTCTTT. Using reference TRBV7-3 and TRBJ1-1 for the parts outside the CDR3, the full variable domain is GAGVSQTPSNKVTEKGKYVELRCDPISGHTALYWYRQSLGQGPEFLIYFQGTGAADDSGLPNDRFFAVRPEGSVSTLKIQRTERGDSAVYLCASSPGGQLNTEAFFGQGTRLTVV.

Many counts were recorded for this clonotype. The rearrangement joins TRBV6-6 to TRBJ2-5; no firm D call. The CDR3 spans 14 residues. The germline V and J ends were trimmed by 1 base and 1 base, with 7 bases remaining between them. Germline CDR1 MNHNY, CDR2 SVGAGI (reference sequence). The CDR3 DNA sequence: TGTGCCAGCAGTTACTGGTGGGGCCAAGAGACCCAGTACTTC. This gives the protein CASSYWWGQETQYF.

The chain couples TRBV2 to TRBJ1-2, with D perhaps TRBD1 (6 bases). V was cut by 3 bases and J by 3 bases, with 11 bases left in between. The CDR3 covers 14 residues. CDR1 is SNHLY, CDR2 FYNNEI, per germline. The CDR3 DNA reads TGTGCCAGCAGTGACGCAGGGGCCGACTATGGCTACACCTTC. Protein sequence: CASSDAGADYGYTF.

The chain uses TRBV6-5 and TRBJ2-2, with 7 bases that match TRBD2. V gave up 6 bases and J gave up 5 bases; unmatched junction bases: 3. The CDR3 has 13 residues. Germline CDR1 MNHEY, CDR2 SVGAGI. The CDR3: CASSGRSTGELFF. The CDR3 bases are TGTGCCAGCAGCGGGAGGTCGACCGGGGAGCTGTTTTTT.

This clonotype appeared a few times. The rearrangement uses TRBV20-1 and TRBJ1-6, with TRBD1 identical over 8 bases. J was trimmed by 5 bases and V by 3 bases; bases with no gene match: 9. The CDR3 runs 16 residues. In germline, CDR1 is DFQATT, CDR2 SNEGSKA (reference sequence). The CDR3 loop reads CSARTGQGWHNSPLHF. In DNA form, the CDR3 reads TGCAGTGCTAGGACAGGACAGGGCTGGCATAATTCACCCCTCCACTTT.

This chain joins TRBV12-3 or TRBV12-4 and TRBJ1-5, with a possible D match to TRBD1 (5 bases). Trimming took off 4 bases at V and 2 bases at J, with 9 bases between the two ends. The CDR3 extends over 14 amino acids. The CDR3 DNA is TGTGCCAGCAGTTGGCAGGGAGGCAATCAGCCCCAGCATTTT. This sequence encodes CASSWQGGNQPQHF.

Only one count was recorded for this clonotype. CDR3 amino acids: CSGEQGNTEKLFF. The CDR3 region has the DNA TGCAGCGGGGAACAGGGTAACACTGAAAAACTGTTTTTT. The V call is TRBV29-1, the J call TRBJ1-4, with D tentatively TRBD1 (6 bases). V was cut by 7 bases and J by 7 bases, with 16 bases left in between. This CDR3 has 13 amino acids. The V gene's germline CDR1 is SQVTM and CDR2 ANQGSEA.

CDR3 nucleotide sequence: TGTGCCAGCAAGGCGGGACAGGGACATCAGCCCCAGCATTTT. Translated: CASKAGQGHQPQHF. The chain has TRBV2 and TRBJ1-5; 9 positions match TRBD1. The V and J ends lost 7 bases and 5 bases, in that order; junction bases with no gene match: 6. The CDR3 has 14 residues. CDR1 SNHLY and CDR2 FYNNEI come from the germline V gene.

This clonotype was detected only a few times. V is TRBV7-2 and J is TRBJ1-5; D may be TRBD1 (5 bases). Germline CDR1 and CDR2: SGHTA and FQGNSA. The CDR3 runs to 15 residues. V was trimmed by 2 bases and J by 5 bases, leaving 13 bases between them. The CDR3 loop reads CASSLFPIGDQPQHF. In nucleotides, the CDR3 is TGTGCCAGCAGCTTATTCCCTATAGGGGATCAGCCCCAGCATTTT. The full variable domain, completed using reference TRBV7-2 and TRBJ1-5, is GAGVSQSPSNKVTEKGKDVELRCDPISGHTALYWYRQSLGQGLEFLIYFQGNSAPDKSGLPSDRFSAERTGGSVSTLTIQRTQQEDSAVYLCASSLFPIGDQPQHFGDGTRLSIL.

This clonotype was seen a few times. This chain joins TRBV5-1 and TRBJ1-6; 7 nucleotides align to TRBD1. The CDR3 is 14 residues long. Germline CDR1 SGHRS, CDR2 YFSETQ. V dropped 4 bases and J dropped 9; count of bases not matched to a gene: 7. The CDR3 bases are TGCGCCAGCAGCCCGGGACAGATGGGTTCACCCCTCCACTTT. It translates to CASSPGQMGSPLHF.

This clonotype has a handful of counts. V and J are TRBV9 and TRBJ1-2; a weak D match, TRBD1 (6 bases). The CDR3 sequence is 13 residues long. V was pared by 2 bases and J by 6 bases, with 11 bases between. Per germline, CDR1 SGDLS and CDR2 YYNGEE. CDR3 sequence: CASSVQGQDGYTF. CDR3 sequence (DNA): TGTGCCAGCAGCGTTCAGGGGCAAGATGGCTACACCTTC.